The 21 T cell receptor beta chains given below trace back to one sample, sequenced in a study of blood T cell repertoires in COVID-19 (TCRdb year 2020). The protocol used for the library was the immunoSEQ multiplex PCR assay. As stored in TCRdb, this immuneACCESS dataset retains in-frame rearrangements with V and J assigned. A fraction of the clones does not appear; measured against another copy, unresolved V genes explain less than half of the discrepancy, and the remainder lacks a known reason. The sample table lists about 64,000 clones, 88% of them with a count of one. About 40% of the sample is held by the ten biggest clonotypes. The sequenced sample consisted of peripheral blood. All receptors derive from a woman aged 55-69 years with COVID-19, enrolled during active disease.

V and J are TRBV16 and TRBJ2-1; no definite D call. V lost 4 bases to trimming and J lost 2 bases, with 24 bases between them. The CDR3 is 19 residues long. From germline, CDR1 is KGHSY and CDR2 FQNENV. In DNA form, the CDR3 reads TGTGCCAGCAGCCCGACTCCCGGATCCCAACCGTCTGCCTACAATGAGCAGTTCTTC. It is translated as CASSPTPGSQPSAYNEQFF. The variable domain in full, with the rest retrieved from reference TRBV16 and TRBJ2-1, is GEEVAQTPKHLVRGEGQKAKLYCAPIKGHSYVFWYQQVLKNEFKFLISFQNENVFDETGMPKERFSAKCLPNSPCSLEIQATKLEDSAVYFCASSPTPGSQPSAYNEQFFGPGTRLTVL.

The count of this clone is one. The V gene is TRBV7-2, the J gene TRBJ2-5; 11 positions agree with TRBD2. Germline assignment: CDR1 SGHTA and CDR2 FQGNSA. The CDR3 length is 15 residues. V was pared by 5 bases and J by 7 bases, with 9 bases of the junction left unmatched. CDR3 loop: CASSRTSGGSWTQYF. The CDR3 DNA reads TGTGCCAGCAGCCGTACTAGCGGGGGCTCGTGGACCCAGTACTTC.

The genes are TRBV12-3 or TRBV12-4 and TRBJ1-6; tentative D call: TRBD1 (6 bases). This CDR3 has 13 amino acids. The V and J ends lost 6 bases and 7 bases respectively, with 10 bases between them. CDR3 sequence (DNA): TGTGCCAGCAGCACTCAGGGGAATTCACCCCTCCACTTT. Its protein is CASSTQGNSPLHF.

This chain joins TRBV7-9 and TRBJ2-7; maybe TRBD2 (6 bases). Looked up from germline, CDR1 is SEHNR and CDR2 is FQNEAQ (reference sequence). Trimming took 2 bases from V and 5 from J, leaving 10 bases between them. The CDR3 runs to 13 residues. CDR3 loop: CASSLYGGNEQYF. For the CDR3, the DNA is TGTGCCAGCAGCTTATACGGGGGAAACGAGCAGTACTTC.

This chain uses TRBV10-3 with TRBJ2-1; TRBD2 is a possible D gene (6 bases). The V gene lost 9 bases and the J gene lost 3 bases, with 18 bases spanning the gap. Germline lookup yields CDR1 ENHRY and CDR2 SYGVKD. This CDR3 comprises 15 residues. DNA for the CDR3: TGTGCCATTTCTCCCGAGCCCGGGGGCTACAATGAGCAGTTCTTC. It is translated as CAISPEPGGYNEQFF.

V usage is TRBV11-3 and J usage is TRBJ1-2; maybe TRBD1 (5 bases). V lost 5 bases, J lost 2 bases, and 9 bases lay in between. This CDR3 has 13 residues. Germline-derived CDR1 and CDR2 are SGHNT and YENEEA. CDR3 residues: CASSGRQNYGYTF. CDR3 sequence (DNA): TGTGCCAGCAGCGGCCGACAGAACTATGGCTACACCTTC.

This clone was detected once. The chain uses TRBV7-9 and TRBJ1-5; D not resolved. The ends were cut back, 1 base at V and 3 bases at J, with 10 bases in the middle. CDR3 length: 15 residues. CDR1 and CDR2 (germline): SEHNR, FQNEAQ (reference sequence). The CDR3: CASSLGGQPNQPQHF. For the CDR3, the DNA is TGTGCCAGCAGCTTAGGAGGCCAGCCCAATCAGCCCCAGCATTTT. The whole variable domain, remainder taken from reference TRBV7-9 and TRBJ1-5, is DTGVSQNPRHKITKRGQNVTFRCDPISEHNRLYWYRQTLGQGPEFLTYFQNEAQLEKSRLLSDRFSAERPKGSFSTLEIQRTEQGDSAMYLCASSLGGQPNQPQHFGDGTRLSIL.

CDR3 sequence: CASSLTGGRTEAFF. Here the CDR3 DNA reads TGTGCCAGCAGTTTGACAGGGGGTAGGACTGAAGCTTTCTTT. This chain connects TRBV2 to TRBJ1-1, with TRBD1 matching 9 bases. Trimming cost V 5 bases and J 5 bases; bases outside gene matches: 6. Germline V lookup: CDR1 SNHLY, CDR2 FYNNEI. There are 14 residues in the CDR3.

The chain has TRBV24-1 and TRBJ2-5, with TRBD1 identical over 8 bases. There are 15 residues in the CDR3. V dropped 2 bases and J dropped 4; count of bases not matched to a gene: 5. Germline lookup yields CDR1 KGHDR and CDR2 SFDVKD. The CDR3 DNA sequence: TGTGCCACCAGTGATTCCCGGACAGGGCGAGAGACCCAGTACTTC. Encoded protein: CATSDSRTGRETQYF.

J is TRBJ2-3 and V is TRBV19; TRBD2 might be the D (6 bases). The germline V and J ends were trimmed by 3 bases and 1 base, with 11 bases remaining between them. In germline, CDR1 is LNHDA, CDR2 SQIVND (reference sequence). The CDR3 contains 15 residues. The DNA for the CDR3 is TGTGCCAGTAGTATCTCCGGGAGTGGCACAGATACGCAGTATTTT. This gives the protein CASSISGSGTDTQYF. Based on the CDR3 plus reference TRBV19 and TRBJ2-3, the full variable domain is DGGITQSPKYLFRKEGQNVTLSCEQNLNHDAMYWYRQDPGQGLRLIYYSQIVNDFQKGDIAEGYSVSREKKESFPLTVTSAQKNPTAFYLCASSISGSGTDTQYFGPGTRLTVL.

The chain uses TRBV6-5 and TRBJ2-1; a possible D gene is TRBD1 (5 bases). Germline V gene sequence: CDR1 MNHEY, CDR2 SVGAGI. V lost 6 bases to trimming and J lost 8 bases, with 14 bases between them. The CDR3 has 13 amino acids. CDR3: CASRTRARYEQFF. The CDR3 DNA sequence: TGTGCCAGCAGGACCAGGGCGCGATATGAGCAGTTCTTC.

This chain connects TRBV6-1 to TRBJ1-4; 7 nucleotides agree with TRBD1. After removal of 3 bases from V and 3 bases from J, the junction contained 1 base not matched to a gene. The CDR3 sequence is 14 residues long. Germline CDR1 MNHNS, CDR2 SASEGT. CDR3 in amino acids: CASSDGTANEKLFF. The CDR3 DNA reads TGTGCCAGCAGTGATGGGACAGCTAATGAAAAACTGTTTTTT.

The J gene is TRBJ1-1, the V gene TRBV12-2. TRBV12-2 is noted as a pseudogene. CDR3 length: 18 amino acids. The CDR3 reads CASRSGSDGVAMNTEAFF. The CDR3 bases are TGTGCAAGTCGCTCGGGATCGGACGGGGTGGCCATGAACACTGAAGCTTTCTTT.

The V gene is TRBV5-4, the J gene TRBJ2-3; 11 positions match TRBD2. This CDR3 is 15 amino acids long. The germline gives CDR1 SGHNT, CDR2 YYREEE (reference sequence). The V segment lost 2 bases and the J segment 4 bases; nucleotides outside the gene matches: 3. CDR3 nucleotide sequence: TGTGCCAGCAGCTTTAGCGGGGGGGCCCCAGATACGCAGTATTTT. It yields the protein CASSFSGGAPDTQYF. The full variable domain, its missing parts supplied by reference TRBV5-4 and TRBJ2-3, is ETGVTQSPTHLIKTRGQQVTLRCSSQSGHNTVSWYQQALGQGPQFIFQYYREEENGRGNFPPRFSGLQFPNYSSELNVNALELDDSALYLCASSFSGGAPDTQYFGPGTRLTVL.

The J gene is TRBJ2-2, the V gene TRBV12-3 or TRBV12-4, with D tentatively TRBD1 (6 bases). The length of the CDR3 is 13 residues. V was clipped by 10 bases and J by 3 bases, with 12 bases between them. The CDR3 nucleotides are TGTGCCATACACCCAGGGGACACCGGGGAGCTGTTTTTT. Translating gives CAIHPGDTGELFF.

The chain recombines TRBV4-3 with TRBJ2-7; D might be TRBD1 (5 bases). This CDR3 has 13 residues. Trimming stripped 4 bases from V and 6 bases from J, with 13 bases between. The V gene's germline CDR1 is LGHNA and CDR2 YSLEER. The CDR3 is CASSPTTRVEQYF. The CDR3, as DNA: TGCGCCAGCAGCCCCACAACCAGGGTCGAGCAGTACTTC.

The genes are TRBV7-7 and TRBJ2-3; possible D gene TRBD2, 6 bases. The CDR3 has 15 amino acids. Trimming removed 1 base at V and 3 bases at J, with 11 bases between. CDR1 SSHAT and CDR2 FNYEAQ come from the germline V gene (reference sequence). The CDR3 DNA follows: TGTGCCAGCAGCTTAGGATGGGGGGAAACAGATACGCAGTATTTT. Its protein product is CASSLGWGETDTQYF. The entire variable domain, with the rest obtained from reference TRBV7-7 and TRBJ2-3, is as follows: GAGVSQSPRYKVTKRGQDVTLRCDPISSHATLYWYQQALGQGPEFLTYFNYEAQPDKSGLPSDRFSAERPEGSISTLTIQRTEQRDSAMYRCASSLGWGETDTQYFGPGTRLTVL.

This chain joins TRBV19 and TRBJ1-3; D perhaps matches TRBD1 (5 bases). V lost 7 bases, J lost 0 bases, and 13 bases lay in between. The germline V gene encodes CDR1 LNHDA and CDR2 SQIVND (reference sequence). There are 15 residues in the CDR3. CDR3 protein: CASTIQGYSGNTIYF. The CDR3, as DNA: TGTGCCAGTACTATTCAGGGCTACTCTGGAAACACCATATATTTT.

The CDR3 nucleotides read TGTGCCAGCAGTTCGGGGACAGGGGGCTACGAGCAGTACTTC. Its protein product is CASSSGTGGYEQYF. The chain has TRBV28 and TRBJ2-7, with 11 bases that match TRBD1. The CDR3 consists of 14 residues. Germline V gene lookup returns CDR1 MDHEN and CDR2 SYDVKM. Unmatched junction bases numbered 2, after V lost 4 bases and J lost 3 bases.

This sequence joins TRBV2 and TRBJ2-1; tentatively, D is TRBD1 (6 bases). The CDR3 has 14 residues. Germline CDR1 and CDR2: SNHLY and FYNNEI. V lost 6 bases, J lost 3 bases, and 12 bases lay in between. The CDR3 protein is CASSPGHFYNEQFF. The DNA for the CDR3 is TGTGCCAGCAGCCCGGGACATTTCTACAATGAGCAGTTCTTC.

The V gene is TRBV19, the J gene TRBJ2-1, with 8 positions matching TRBD2. This CDR3 contains 16 residues. The J segment lost 4 bases and the V segment lost 5 bases, leaving 10 bases of the junction unmatched. The germline V gene has CDR1 LNHDA and CDR2 SQIVND (reference sequence). This CDR3 reads CASSPGAGASYNEQFF. The CDR3 bases are TGTGCCAGTAGTCCCGGAGCGGGAGCCTCTTACAATGAGCAGTTCTTC.